The 8 T cell receptor beta chains reported below all come from one sample, sequenced in a study of cytomegalovirus exposure and HLA in healthy donors. With 60 Vbeta and 13 Jbeta primers, the PCR was carried out. Libraries were prepared by immunoSEQ multiplex PCR; TCRdb keeps only in-frame clonotypes and omits some of them. The profile shows 130,000 or so clones, about four fifths of them singletons. Sequenced material: PBMCs. The source is a young man in good health and CMV-seronegative.

This clone was observed a handful of times. The chain couples TRBV4-3 to TRBJ2-3, with 9 bases that match TRBD2. This CDR3 has 17 residues. The V segment lost 0 bases and the J segment 2 bases; nucleotides outside the gene matches: 6. Germline loops: CDR1 LGHNA, CDR2 YSLEER. CDR3 DNA sequence: TGCGCCAGCAGCCAAGAGGGTCTAGCGGGAACCACAGATACGCAGTATTTT. The encoded protein is CASSQEGLAGTTDTQYF.

This clone came up a few times. The rearrangement links TRBV2 to TRBJ2-5; D not resolved. CDR1 SNHLY and CDR2 FYNNEI come from the germline V gene. The CDR3 has 13 amino acids. Trimming left V 6 bases short and J 5 bases short, with 13 bases between. For the CDR3, the DNA is TGTGCCAGCAGGGTGGCGGCCGGGGAGACCCAGTACTTC. Its protein product is CASRVAAGETQYF.

J is TRBJ2-7 and V is TRBV30; maybe TRBD1 (5 bases). The length of the CDR3 is 12 residues. CDR1 and CDR2 (germline): GTSNPN, SVGIG (reference sequence). V was pared by 1 base and J by 3 bases, with 7 bases between. CDR3 region: CAWSATGYEQYF. As DNA, the CDR3 is TGTGCCTGGAGTGCTACAGGCTACGAGCAGTACTTC.

The J gene is TRBJ2-1, the V gene TRBV19; 15 bases map to TRBD2. The CDR3 length is 16 residues. Germline CDR1 and CDR2: LNHDA and SQIVND (reference sequence). V gave up 6 bases and J gave up 10 bases; unmatched junction bases: 10. The CDR3 DNA follows: TGTGCCAGTAGCGGCTACACCGGGACTAGCGGGAGGGAGCAGTTCTTC. Amino acids: CASSGYTGTSGREQFF.

The chain uses TRBV6-6 and TRBJ2-1, with TRBD2 as a possible D gene (6 bases). Trimming shortened V by 11 bases and J by 4 bases, and 12 bases separated the two germline ends. The CDR3 runs to 12 residues. The germline CDR1 and CDR2 sequences are MNHNY and SVGAGI (reference sequence). As DNA, the CDR3 is TGTGCCGTACCGGGAGTTTACAATGAGCAGTTCTTC. Encoded protein: CAVPGVYNEQFF.

V usage is TRBV5-1 and J usage is TRBJ1-1; a possible D gene is TRBD1 (6 bases). The V end lost 4 bases, the J end lost 1 base, and 20 bases lay between the germline ends. Germline loops: CDR1 SGHRS, CDR2 YFSETQ. This CDR3 is built from 17 residues. The CDR3 is CASSQKRIDRSNTEAFF. The CDR3, as DNA: TGCGCCAGCAGCCAAAAGAGAATCGACAGGTCGAACACTGAAGCTTTCTTT. Full variable domain (outside the CDR3, taken from reference TRBV5-1 and TRBJ1-1): KAGVTQTPRYLIKTRGQQVTLSCSPISGHRSVSWYQQTPGQGLQFLFEYFSETQRNKGNFPGRFSGRQFSNSRSEMNVSTLELGDSALYLCASSQKRIDRSNTEAFFGQGTRLTVV.

J is TRBJ1-2 and V is TRBV6-5, with D perhaps matching TRBD1 (6 bases). The CDR3 length is 13 residues. The V gene's germline CDR1 is MNHEY and CDR2 SVGAGI. The V gene lost 2 bases and the J gene lost 2 bases, with 6 bases spanning the gap. The CDR3 is CASSYGTNYGYTF. The DNA for the CDR3 is TGTGCCAGCAGTTACGGGACAAACTATGGCTACACCTTC.

The chain recombines TRBV23-1 with TRBJ1-4, with D maybe TRBD1 (5 bases). TRBV23-1 is reported as an ORF; its role is uncertain. Trimming cost V 5 bases and J 0 bases, with 10 bases left between them. This CDR3 is built from 15 residues. Here the CDR3 DNA reads TGCGCCAGCAGTGGCCAGACAGCAACTAATGAAAAACTGTTTTTT. Its translation is CASSGQTATNEKLFF.